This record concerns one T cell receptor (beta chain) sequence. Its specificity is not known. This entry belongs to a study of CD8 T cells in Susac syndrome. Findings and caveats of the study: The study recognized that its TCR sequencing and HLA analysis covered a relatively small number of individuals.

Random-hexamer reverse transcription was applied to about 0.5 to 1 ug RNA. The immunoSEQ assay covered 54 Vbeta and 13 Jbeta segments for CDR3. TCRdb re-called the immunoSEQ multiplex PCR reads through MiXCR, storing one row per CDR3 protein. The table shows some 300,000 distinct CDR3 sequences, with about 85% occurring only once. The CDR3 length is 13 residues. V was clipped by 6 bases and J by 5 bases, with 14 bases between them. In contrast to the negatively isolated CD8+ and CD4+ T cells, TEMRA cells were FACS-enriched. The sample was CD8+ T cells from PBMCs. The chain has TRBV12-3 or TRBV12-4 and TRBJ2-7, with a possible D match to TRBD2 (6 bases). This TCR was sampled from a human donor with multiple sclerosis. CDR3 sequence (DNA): TGTGCCAGCAGCCCCCCAGGAGGGGACGAGCAGTACTTC. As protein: CASSPPGGDEQYF.